This T cell receptor (beta chain) was retrieved from a study of blood T cell repertoires in COVID-19. Study overall: COVID-19 samples collected from the United States, Italy and Spain covered acute and convalescent phases.

Original data processing: Researchers report that nucleated cell counts were estimated from reference gene primer amplification. Clones were sequenced by immunoSEQ multiplex PCR, and TCRdb holds only the in-frame ones, with some missing. That table furnishes V, J and clone size, whereas the DNA furnished D and trimming. The sample has under 85,000 clones; around 80% are singletons. V was shortened by 0 bases and J by 5 bases, with 11 bases between the two germline ends. CDR1 is MNHNS and CDR2 is SASEGT in the germline V gene. The CDR3 runs to 15 residues. This clonotype was sampled from a man older than 75 with active or convalescent COVID-19. Sequencing was done on a sample of peripheral blood. The chain has TRBV6-1 and TRBJ1-5; tentative D call: TRBD1 (5 bases). This CDR3 reads CASSEATGRYQPQHF. The CDR3 DNA follows: TGTGCCAGCAGTGAAGCAACAGGACGCTATCAGCCCCAGCATTTT.